This is a list of T cell receptor beta chains from one sample in a study of T cells in Graves' hyperthyroidism and ophthalmopathy. One entry per CDR3 protein results from TCRdb running MiXCR on the multiplex PCR reads. The table has under 350,000 distinct CDR3 sequences, more than 15% seen once. What was sequenced was blood. Every receptor here comes from a woman between 55 and 75 years old with Graves' ophthalmopathy. CDR3s leave out the opening cysteine and the closing phenylalanine or tryptophan. Size values are once, few and many counts, or a class for expanded clones, and some rows have none.

j_call clone_size v_call cdr3_aa
TRBJ1-5 - TRBV19 ASSNWGQSNQPQH
TRBJ1-5 many TRBV11-2 ASSLGPSQPQH
TRBJ2-1 many TRBV5-1 ASSLGGSGSGNEQF
TRBJ1-1 few TRBV5-6 ASSRDVFTEAF
TRBJ2-3 - TRBV4-2 ASSPSGSGLPSTDTQY
TRBJ2-7 many TRBV7-9 ASSLADIYEQY
TRBJ1-1 few TRBV29-1 SVVGGLTTEAF
TRBJ1-1 many TRBV6-2/TRBV6-3 ASSYSTGGISTEAF
TRBJ1-5 many TRBV6-1 ASSEVYGDSNQPQH
TRBJ2-5 many TRBV5-4 ASSPGTVRETQY
TRBJ2-7 many TRBV2 ASSEEVGGQATYEQY
TRBJ2-7 - TRBV12-3/TRBV12-4 ASSGPGQGGHEQY
TRBJ1-1 - TRBV10-3 AISEKGTAAKRLTEAF
TRBJ2-5 - TRBV6-2/TRBV6-3 ASSGGVSAWAETQY
TRBJ2-1 - TRBV29-1 SVERQGGQANEQF
TRBJ1-5 once TRBV5-5 ASSLFGDRQPQH
TRBJ2-1 many TRBV3-1 ASSQGPSSYNEQF
TRBJ2-3 - TRBV6-5 ASSYSSSGPLTDTQY
TRBJ2-3 many TRBV3-1 ASSLPYTDTQY
TRBJ1-4 - TRBV7-9 ASSAREGLKLF
TRBJ2-2 many TRBV28 ASSFLSDNTGELF
TRBJ1-2 few TRBV6-1 ASSEVTINGYT
TRBJ2-6 - TRBV29-1 STISRANVLT
TRBJ2-3 many TRBV5-1 ASSSTSGSWSDTQY
TRBJ2-3 many TRBV29-1 SVGGRIPRTDTQY
TRBJ2-1 - TRBV9 ASSVSTSGRAGIHNEQF
TRBJ1-2 - TRBV29-1 SVEADRNNYGYT
TRBJ2-3 many TRBV6-2/TRBV6-3 ASSYNLAGGEDTQY
TRBJ1-1 many TRBV5-1 ASSRQPTNTEAF
TRBJ1-1 - TRBV6-5 ASSYLFRDRGPNTEAF
TRBJ2-1 many TRBV5-1 ASSRSLAGGDNEQF